This T cell receptor beta chain stems from a study of CD8+ T cells in alopecia areata. CDR1 and CDR2 (germline): PRHDT, FYEKMQ (reference sequence). The CDR3 length is 13 residues. Germline trimming cut 3 bases from V and 7 bases from J; bases unmatched to any gene: 5. Treatment noted: oral pan-JAK inhibitor, 5-10 mg twice daily. After isolation, RNA underwent reverse transcription to generate cDNA as the sequencing template. Produced via immunoSEQ multiplex PCR; TCRdb's table is partial and in-frame only. The data show more than 140,000 clones, with 70% to 90% seen just once and over 10% held by the top ten.

The clonotype comes from a human donor with alopecia areata. J is TRBJ1-2 and V is TRBV13; 7 nucleotides align to TRBD1. Sequenced material: CD8+ T cells sorted from blood, taken at week 4, from a patient treated with tofacitinib. The CDR3 sequence is CASSLSGTAGYTF. The CDR3 nucleotides read TGTGCCAGCAGCTTGTCCGGGACAGCTGGCTACACCTTC.